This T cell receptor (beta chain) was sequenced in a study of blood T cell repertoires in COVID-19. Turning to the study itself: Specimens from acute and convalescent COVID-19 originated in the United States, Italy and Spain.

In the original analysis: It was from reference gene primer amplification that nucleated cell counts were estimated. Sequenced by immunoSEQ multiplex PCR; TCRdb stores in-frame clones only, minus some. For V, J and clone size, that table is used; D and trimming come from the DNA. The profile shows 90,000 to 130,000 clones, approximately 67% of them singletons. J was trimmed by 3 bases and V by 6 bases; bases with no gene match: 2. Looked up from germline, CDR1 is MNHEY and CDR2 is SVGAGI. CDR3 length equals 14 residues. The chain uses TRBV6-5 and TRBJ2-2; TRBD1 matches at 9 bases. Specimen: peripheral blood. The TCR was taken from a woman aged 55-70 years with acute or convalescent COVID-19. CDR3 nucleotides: TGTGCCAGCAGGAGGACAGGGGACACCGGGGAGCTGTTTTTT. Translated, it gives CASRRTGDTGELFF.